Listed below are T cell receptor beta chains from one sample, sequenced in a study of CD8 T cells in ankylosing spondylitis. TCRdb reprocessed the 5' RACE reads via MiXCR and lists one record per CDR3 protein. The sample lists over 700,000 distinct CDR3 sequences; around a fifth were seen once. Source material: blood, either unsorted or a sorted T cell fraction (not recorded which). The receptors shown here come from a male donor with ankylosing spondylitis. The CDR3 runs from the conserved cysteine through the conserved F or W. A D gene is named only where the DNA matches it firmly. The size of a clone is reported for some rows only, either as once, few or many, or as a class for expanded clones.

D	size	length	V	J	DNA	CDR3
.	many	13	TRBV20-1	TRBJ2-3	TGCAGTGCTAGAGATGGCACTCGCGATACGCAGTATTTT	CSARDGTRDTQYF
.	.	12	TRBV3-1	TRBJ1-1	TGTGCCAGCAGCCAACTCGGACAGCGAGCTTTCTTT	CASSQLGQRAFF
.	.	14	TRBV24-1	TRBJ2-3	TGTGCCACCCAGGCGGGGTCTTACACAGATACGCAGTATTTT	CATQAGSYTDTQYF
.	.	19	TRBV5-1	TRBJ2-6	TGCGCCAGCAGCCGCCCAACAGGGAAGTCTAGATCTGGGGCCAACGTCCTGACTTTC	CASSRPTGKSRSGANVLTF
TRBD1	.	14	TRBV29-1	TRBJ2-7	TGCAGCGTTGAAAAACAGGGGAGTTTCTACGAGCAGTACTTC	CSVEKQGSFYEQYF
.	many	16	TRBV7-2	TRBJ2-3	TGTGCCGGCACCTCGGGGGCGGGGGTTTTCACAGATACGCAGTATTTT	CAGTSGAGVFTDTQYF
.	.	15	TRBV5-6	TRBJ1-3	TGTGCCAGCAGCTCGGGACGATTTTTAGGAAACACCATATATTTT	CASSSGRFLGNTIYF
TRBD2	many	13	TRBV29-1	TRBJ2-5	TGCAGCGTTGAGTCGTTAGCGGGGGAGACCCAGTACTTC	CSVESLAGETQYF
TRBD1	few	13	TRBV12-3/TRBV12-4	TRBJ1-2	TGTGCCAGCAGTTTTGAGGGGGCGGTCGGCTACACCTTC	CASSFEGAVGYTF
.	.	16	TRBV5-1	TRBJ2-7	TGCGCCAGCAGCTTGGAGGTCAGGGCCCCATCGGCCGAGCAGTACTTC	CASSLEVRAPSAEQYF
TRBD1	few	17	TRBV27	TRBJ1-5	TGTGCCAGCAGTCCGGACCCTAACAGGGGCCGGGGTCAGCCCCAGCATTTT	CASSPDPNRGRGQPQHF
TRBD2	.	14	TRBV12-3/TRBV12-4	TRBJ2-5	TGTGCCAGCAGTCCCCCACTAGCGGTAGAGACCCAGTACTTC	CASSPPLAVETQYF
.	many	15	TRBV5-1	TRBJ1-1	TGCGCCAGCAGCTTTGGCGGCGCCATGAACACTGAAGCTTTCTTT	CASSFGGAMNTEAFF
.	.	13	TRBV12-3/TRBV12-4	TRBJ2-3	TGTGCCAGCAGTTTGAGGGTGACAGATACGCAGTATTTT	CASSLRVTDTQYF
.	many	13	TRBV4-1	TRBJ2-3	TGCGCCAGCAGCCAAGTTGGGTCAGATACGCAGTATTTT	CASSQVGSDTQYF
TRBD2	many	15	TRBV5-6	TRBJ2-3	TGTGCCAGCAGCTTCGGACTAGCGGGCACAGATACGCAGTATTTT	CASSFGLAGTDTQYF
.	.	14	TRBV28	TRBJ1-1	TGTGCCAGCACTCTAACTGAGTCGTACACTGAAGCTTTCTTT	CASTLTESYTEAFF
.	many	17	TRBV29-1	TRBJ1-1	TGCAGCGTTGACGTACTAACCGGGACCCGGGGGTTCGCTGAAGCTTTCTTT	CSVDVLTGTRGFAEAFF
TRBD2	.	15	TRBV4-1	TRBJ2-7	TGCGCCAGCAGCCACGACTGGGAGGGAAGGAACGAGCAGTACTTC	CASSHDWEGRNEQYF
.	.	15	TRBV12-5	TRBJ1-1	TGTGCTAGTGGTTTGGCCTCGGACGCGAACACTGAAGCTTTCTTT	CASGLASDANTEAFF
.	.	13	TRBV12-3/TRBV12-4	TRBJ2-3	TGTGCCACTTTGCAGGGCGGCACAGATACGCAGTATTTT	CATLQGGTDTQYF
.	.	16	TRBV7-8	TRBJ2-3	TGTGCCAGCAGCTTAGTTGACTTATCTAGCACAGATACGCAGTATTTT	CASSLVDLSSTDTQYF
.	.	16	TRBV15	TRBJ1-4	TGTGCCACCAGCAGAGATCTCAGGGGTGATAATGAAAAACTGTTTTTT	CATSRDLRGDNEKLFF
.	.	16	TRBV18	TRBJ1-6	TGTGCCAGCTCCACCACGGGCGGAACCTCTAATTCACCCCTCCACTTT	CASSTTGGTSNSPLHF
.	few	14	TRBV2	TRBJ2-7	TGTGCCAGCAGTGAAGAGAACAGGGATTACGAGCAGTACTTC	CASSEENRDYEQYF
TRBD1	few	14	TRBV20-1	TRBJ2-7	TGCAGTGCCGCCGATGACAGGGGTGCCTACGAGCAGTACTTC	CSAADDRGAYEQYF
.	.	11	TRBV29-1	TRBJ2-1	TGCAGCGCCTACCGCGGGAATGAGCAGTTCTTC	CSAYRGNEQFF
TRBD1	few	13	TRBV27	TRBJ2-5	TGTGCCAGCAGTCGACAGGGGTCAGAGACCCAGTACTTC	CASSRQGSETQYF
.	few	13	TRBV18	TRBJ2-3	TGTGCCAGCTCACCAATTCGGACAGATACGCAGTATTTT	CASSPIRTDTQYF
.	.	13	TRBV20-1	TRBJ2-7	TGCAGTGCTCCCCCGGGCCCTGGTGGCGAGCAGTACTTC	CSAPPGPGGEQYF
TRBD2	many	17	TRBV7-9	TRBJ2-1	TGTGCCAGCAGCTTAGCAGGGACTAGCGGGAGGGCACTTGAGCAGTTCTTC	CASSLAGTSGRALEQFF
.	few	18	TRBV5-6	TRBJ2-3	TGTGCCAGCAGCTTGCGGGGATCCGGGGGCCCTCCCACAGATACGCAGTATTTT	CASSLRGSGGPPTDTQYF
.	many	13	TRBV11-2	TRBJ2-5	TGTGCCAGCAGCTTAGAACCAGAAGAGACCCAGTACTTC	CASSLEPEETQYF
.	few	12	TRBV28	TRBJ1-6	TGTGCCAGTCGACTTGTGGATTCACCCCTCCACTTT	CASRLVDSPLHF
.	many	13	TRBV5-1	TRBJ1-1	TGCGCCACCCAAGGACCGGGGAACACTGAAGCTTTCTTT	CATQGPGNTEAFF
.	.	11	TRBV9	TRBJ1-2	TGTGCCAGCAGCGCAACATATGGCTACACCTTC	CASSATYGYTF
.	.	14	TRBV10-3	TRBJ2-1	TGTGCCATCAAGTCCGGGGCCCCCTACAATGAGCAGTTCTTC	CAIKSGAPYNEQFF
.	.	16	TRBV4-1	TRBJ1-3	TGCGCCAGCAGCCAAGATCCCGTCTCTTACGGAAACACCATATATTTT	CASSQDPVSYGNTIYF
.	many	13	TRBV12-3/TRBV12-4	TRBJ2-4	TGTGCCAGCAGTCTCGAACAGGGAAACATTCAGTACTTC	CASSLEQGNIQYF
.	.	13	TRBV7-2	TRBJ2-7	TGTGCCAGCAGCAAAGAGTGGCTGGGTGAGCAGTACTTC	CASSKEWLGEQYF
.	once	14	TRBV6-2/TRBV6-3	TRBJ1-5	TGTGCCAGCAGTTACTGGACAGTGCTTCAGCCCCAGCATTTT	CASSYWTVLQPQHF
TRBD2	.	15	TRBV12-3/TRBV12-4	TRBJ2-5	TGTGCCAGCAGACCGCTAGCGGCAGGTCAAGAGACCCAGTACTTC	CASRPLAAGQETQYF
.	.	14	TRBV15	TRBJ2-3	TGTGCCACCAGCAGAGATTCGGGGGTAGATACGCAGTATTTT	CATSRDSGVDTQYF
TRBD2	.	15	TRBV11-3	TRBJ2-3	TGTGCCAGCAGCCCCCCATCGGTAGCGGGAGATACGCAGTATTTT	CASSPPSVAGDTQYF
.	few	15	TRBV5-6	TRBJ1-1	TGTGCCAGCATCCCCAGGTCGGGGTCGGCGACTGAAGCTTTCTTT	CASIPRSGSATEAFF
TRBD2	few	16	TRBV5-1	TRBJ2-1	TGCGCCAGCAGCATTCCTGAGGCGGGGGGGAACAATGAGCAGTTCTTC	CASSIPEAGGNNEQFF
TRBD1	.	11	TRBV29-1	TRBJ2-7	TGCAGCGCCGATTTCGGGACAGCGGCGTACTTC	CSADFGTAAYF
TRBD2	.	15	TRBV20-1	TRBJ2-3	TGCAGTGCCACAGCGGGGGGCACTAGCACAGATACGCAGTATTTT	CSATAGGTSTDTQYF